The entry below gives a single T cell receptor beta chain sequence along with its context. Its specific antigen is unknown. Base qualities are not recorded, but no much larger clone differs from it by a single base. This sample was included in a study of blood T cell repertoires in COVID-19 (dated by TCRdb to 2018 to 2021). About the investigation overall: Collaborator samples came from the United States, Italy and Spain and covered acute and convalescent phases of COVID-19. The material from the prospective study consisted of cDNA or gDNA derived from T cells, B-cell-depleted T cells, or PBMCs. Deeply sampled blood TCRbeta repertoires from subjects exposed to, actively infected with, or recovered from COVID-19 were included in the dataset. A freely available public database, intended as a resource for researchers studying the immune response to SARS-CoV-2, is where the repertoires were released. Samples came from the ongoing ImmuneRACE study (first 160 participants) plus 1,254 subjects from 6 global collaborators. Sample metadata almost always included a de-identified subject ID, COVID-19 status, age in years and sex. Where HLA class I and class II types were available, the types were taken from metadata supplied by the sample provider, not from assay-based typing. The research as a whole found: The amount of clinical and demographic metadata varied by source and participant and was provided uncurated.

V is trimmed back by 6 bases and J by 7 bases, and the junction contains 10 bases that no gene match accounts for. The CDR3 numbers 15 residues from cysteine through phenylalanine. Only the CDR3 DNA is retained, 45 bases long and in frame from the first base. The germline V gene (reference sequence) yields GTSNPN for CDR1 and SVGIG for CDR2. Another Seattle source contributed samples from volunteer blood donors who had recovered from COVID-19. Whole blood was collected in K2EDTA tubes by collaborating institutions according to the institutions' own protocols. For TCRbeta analysis, collaborators shipped samples as frozen whole blood, isolated PBMCs, or DNA extracted from either of those sample types. The immunoSEQ Assay, a bias-controlled multiplex PCR, was used to amplify TCRbeta CDR3 regions from genomic DNA. Turning to the authors' computational methods: The number of nucleated cells in each sample was estimated by amplification of reference gene primers within the assay. To quantify the absolute abundance of each unique TCRbeta CDR3 rearrangement, sequence reads were collapsed and filtered. For each sample, productive Simpson clonality was calculated by taking the square root of Simpson's diversity index across productive rearrangements. What TCRdb holds here is the immuneACCESS table cut down to in-frame rearrangements. Part of the clones is not present; checked against another copy, under half of the missing clones reflect an unresolved V gene, and the others are unexplained. The V and J calls and clone size are taken from that table; D and trimming were inferred from the DNA. The sample profile shows fewer than 200,000 clones; roughly 89% of them were found once. Clones ranked in the top ten supply 0.85% to 0.95% of the sample.

Sequencing was carried out using peripheral blood. The sequence was obtained from a woman aged 18-29 years who had recovered from COVID-19. The rearranged segments are TRBV30 and TRBJ1-6; the junction holds 9 bases that match TRBD1. The nucleotide sequence is given as TGTGCCTGCAAGAGCAGGGACAGGGTGAATTCACCCCTCCACTTT. It translates as CACKSRDRVNSPLHF. The reference TRBV30 and TRBJ1-6 proteins fill in what lies around the CDR3, so the full variable domain reads SQTIHQWPATLVQPVGSPLSLECTVEGTSNPNLYWYRQAAGRGLQLLFYSVGIGQISSEVPQNLSASRPQDRQFILSSKKLLLSDSGFYLCACKSRDRVNSPLHFGNGTRLTVT.